The TCR beta chain described here comes from a study of cytomegalovirus exposure and HLA in healthy donors. Notes on the study in general: TCR beta V- and J-gene trimming, according to a later analysis, was linked to a missense DCLRE1C variant.

The PCR was carried out with 60 Vbeta primers and 13 Jbeta primers. Produced via immunoSEQ multiplex PCR; TCRdb's table is partial and in-frame only. The sample holds 150,000 to 200,000 clones, about 80% seen once. This CDR3 comprises 16 residues. Per the germline V gene, CDR1 is MDHEN and CDR2 is SYDVKM. With 4 bases clipped from V and 3 bases from J, the junction kept 10 bases outside the gene matches. In regard to this clone: Its matching antigen is unknown.

The gene calls are TRBV28 and TRBJ2-5, with 8 nucleotides matching TRBD2. This clonotype was sampled from a woman between 18 and 29 years old in good health and CMV-seropositive. What was sequenced was PBMCs. In DNA form, the CDR3 reads TGTGCCAGCAGTTCCACCCTCTTCGGGGGGGAAGAGACCCAGTACTTC. It specifies CASSSTLFGGEETQYF.